Listed below are T cell receptor beta chains from one sample, sequenced in a study of PD-1 blockade in classical Hodgkin lymphoma. Repertoires were generated with immunoSEQ multiplex PCR, while TCRdb's copy carries only in-frame clones and drops some. This table holds more than 85,000 clones, around 90% found once. Sequenced material: peripheral blood mononuclear cells (PBMCs), taken before the second cycle of nivolumab. The receptor set was obtained from a human donor with classical Hodgkin lymphoma. CDR3s include the opening cysteine and the closing phenylalanine or tryptophan. A D gene is named only where the DNA matches it firmly. Clone size is shown for a subset of rows, as once, few, many or a class of expanded clone.

D: NA
V: TRBV6-5
size: NA
J: TRBJ1-1
CDR3: CASSYWGGLNTEAFF
DNA: TGTGCCAGCAGTTACTGGGGAGGACTGAACACTGAAGCTTTCTTT

D: NA
V: TRBV29-1
size: NA
J: TRBJ2-7
CDR3: CSVCFSSYEQYF
DNA: TGCAGCGTTTGCTTTAGCTCCTACGAGCAGTACTTC

D: TRBD1
V: TRBV19
size: NA
J: TRBJ2-2
CDR3: CASSNPGTARTGELFF
DNA: TGTGCCAGTAGTAACCCCGGGACAGCCCGCACCGGGGAGCTGTTTTTT

D: NA
V: TRBV7-9
size: NA
J: TRBJ2-7
CDR3: CASSDTISEMISYEQYF
DNA: TGTGCCAGCAGCGATACTATTAGCGAGATGATTAGCTACGAGCAGTACTTC

D: NA
V: TRBV14
size: NA
J: TRBJ1-3
CDR3: CASSQVPRLFSGNTIYF
DNA: TGTGCCAGCAGCCAAGTCCCCCGACTGTTCTCTGGAAACACCATATATTTT

D: NA
V: TRBV7-2
size: NA
J: TRBJ2-1
CDR3: CASSLAPDNEQFF
DNA: TGTGCCAGCAGCTTAGCGCCAGACAATGAGCAGTTCTTC

D: NA
V: TRBV6-5
size: NA
J: TRBJ2-7
CDR3: CASSYSLHYEQYF
DNA: TGTGCCAGCAGTTACTCGCTTCACTACGAGCAGTACTTC

D: TRBD2
V: TRBV15
size: once
J: TRBJ2-2
CDR3: CATSRDFSGTIPGELFF
DNA: TGTGCCACCAGCAGAGATTTCTCGGGGACTATTCCCGGGGAGCTGTTTTTT

D: NA
V: TRBV5-1
size: NA
J: TRBJ2-1
CDR3: CASRLRNEQFF
DNA: TGCGCCAGCAGATTAAGGAATGAGCAGTTCTTC

D: NA
V: TRBV27
size: NA
J: TRBJ1-1
CDR3: CASSPRGGSVTEAFF
DNA: TGTGCCAGCAGTCCAAGGGGGGGATCTGTCACTGAAGCTTTCTTT

D: NA
V: TRBV21-1
size: NA
J: TRBJ1-5
CDR3: CASRAHLKEGAIFSNQPQHF
DNA: TGTGCCAGCAGGGCCCACTTGAAGGAGGGGGCTATTTTTAGCAATCAGCCCCAGCATTTT

D: NA
V: TRBV6-6
size: NA
J: TRBJ2-7
CDR3: CASSPQGGRLEQYF
DNA: TGTGCCAGCAGCCCCCAGGGGGGTCGGCTCGAGCAGTACTTC

D: TRBD2
V: TRBV27
size: NA
J: TRBJ2-7
CDR3: CASSLSFSSLAGNEQYF
DNA: TGTGCCAGCAGTTTATCATTCTCCTCCCTAGCGGGTAACGAGCAGTACTTC

D: NA
V: TRBV18
size: NA
J: TRBJ1-1
CDR3: CASSPVGLEAFF
DNA: TGTGCCAGCTCACCCGTAGGGCTTGAAGCTTTCTTT

D: TRBD2
V: TRBV7-6
size: NA
J: TRBJ2-2
CDR3: CASSDLAGGAGELFF
DNA: TGTGCCAGCAGCGACTTAGCGGGAGGGGCCGGGGAGCTGTTTTTT

D: NA
V: TRBV4-1
size: NA
J: TRBJ2-1
CDR3: CASSRSIGGSFYNEQFF
DNA: TGCGCCAGCAGCCGGTCGATAGGGGGGTCTTTCTACAATGAGCAGTTCTTC

D: TRBD1
V: TRBV18
size: NA
J: TRBJ2-5
CDR3: CASSQRDRVETQYF
DNA: TGTGCCAGCTCTCAAAGAGACAGGGTAGAGACCCAGTACTTC

D: NA
V: TRBV6-5
size: NA
J: TRBJ2-7
CDR3: CASSVAPGPEQYF
DNA: TGTGCCAGCAGTGTAGCTCCAGGGCCCGAGCAGTACTTC

D: TRBD2
V: TRBV7-9
size: NA
J: TRBJ2-5
CDR3: CASSLGTSGSETQYF
DNA: TGTGCCAGCAGCTTAGGGACTAGCGGGAGTGAGACCCAGTACTTC

D: NA
V: TRBV25-1
size: NA
J: TRBJ1-5
CDR3: CASSGGWDSNQPQHF
DNA: TGTGCCAGCAGTGGGGGTTGGGATAGCAATCAGCCCCAGCATTTT

D: TRBD1
V: TRBV27
size: NA
J: TRBJ1-2
CDR3: CASRQTGTEFYTF
DNA: TGTGCCAGCAGACAGACCGGGACAGAGTTCTACACCTTC

D: NA
V: TRBV9
size: NA
J: TRBJ2-6
CDR3: CASSGTGFSSGANVLTF
DNA: TGTGCCAGCAGCGGCACAGGTTTCAGCTCTGGGGCCAACGTCCTGACTTTC